Below are 18 T cell receptor beta chains sequenced from a single sample in a study of blood T cell repertoires in COVID-19. The data were produced by immunoSEQ multiplex PCR, yet TCRdb's version contains in-frame clones alone and is incomplete. This sample has 130,000 or so clones; roughly 75% occur once, and the top ten carry 16%. The sequenced sample consisted of peripheral blood. The receptors were gathered from a man in his fifties or sixties with active or convalescent COVID-19.

This chain links TRBV2 with TRBJ2-2, with D perhaps TRBD2 (5 bases). V lost 6 bases to trimming and J lost 8 bases, with 10 bases between them. The CDR3 contains 12 residues. The germline V gene has CDR1 SNHLY and CDR2 FYNNEI. DNA for the CDR3: TGTGCCAGCAGCACGGGATTAGGGGAGCTGTTTTTT. It codes for CASSTGLGELFF.

The rearrangement uses TRBV5-1 and TRBJ1-2; 10 nucleotides agree with TRBD1. This CDR3 has 14 amino acids. Germline V CDR1 and CDR2: SGHRS, YFSETQ. Unmatched junction bases numbered 5, after V lost 2 bases and J lost 7 bases. CDR3 in amino acids: CASSLTGTGVGYTF. In DNA, the CDR3 is TGCGCCAGCAGCTTAACCGGGACAGGGGTTGGCTACACCTTC. The variable domain in full, completed from reference TRBV5-1 and TRBJ1-2, reads KAGVTQTPRYLIKTRGQQVTLSCSPISGHRSVSWYQQTPGQGLQFLFEYFSETQRNKGNFPGRFSGRQFSNSRSEMNVSTLELGDSALYLCASSLTGTGVGYTFGSGTRLTVV.

The chain recombines TRBV11-2 with TRBJ2-5; D uncertain. Germline CDR1 reads SGHAT; CDR2 reads FQNNGV. This CDR3 contains 11 residues. Trimming took off 5 bases at V and 1 base at J, with 2 bases between the two ends. The CDR3 here is CASSRQETQYF. In nucleotides, the CDR3 is TGTGCCAGCAGCCGCCAAGAGACCCAGTACTTC.

The chain's CDR3 is CASSFGNLAGELFF. As DNA, the CDR3 is TGTGCCAGCAGCTTCGGGAACTTGGCCGGGGAGCTGTTTTTT. The chain combines TRBV7-3 with TRBJ2-2; tentatively, D is TRBD2 (5 bases). Germline V gives CDR1 SGHTA, CDR2 FQGTGA. The CDR3 is made up of 14 amino acids. The V end lost 3 bases, the J end lost 6 bases, and 11 bases lay between the germline ends.

This clone was counted between two and nine times. J is TRBJ2-7 and V is TRBV10-3; D unresolved. The CDR3 extends over 13 amino acids. The germline V gene encodes CDR1 ENHRY and CDR2 SYGVKD. V lost 10 bases, J lost 3 bases, and 16 bases lay in between. The CDR3 loop is CATQTGGVYEQYF. The CDR3 nucleotides read TGTGCCACCCAGACCGGCGGAGTCTACGAGCAGTACTTC.

The CDR3 DNA reads TGTGCCAGCAGCTTAGGAGGGCTAGCGGGAGGAGGTGAGCAGTTCTTC. As protein: CASSLGGLAGGGEQFF. The V and J genes are TRBV7-3 and TRBJ2-1; 11 bases map to TRBD2. Trimming cost V 2 bases and J 9 bases; bases outside gene matches: 9. CDR3 length: 16 amino acids. Germline loops: CDR1 SGHTA, CDR2 FQGTGA.

This chain links TRBV5-4 with TRBJ2-7, with 7 positions matching TRBD1. Germline trimming cut 1 base from V and 2 bases from J; bases unmatched to any gene: 18. This CDR3 comprises 19 residues. The germline CDR1 and CDR2 sequences are SGHNT and YYREEE (reference sequence). This chain's CDR3 is CASSLQGQTFLGLAYEQYF. The DNA for the CDR3 is TGTGCCAGCAGCTTGCAGGGACAGACCTTTCTAGGATTGGCCTACGAGCAGTACTTC.

This clone has just a few counts. The V and J genes are TRBV29-1 and TRBJ1-3; 11 bases fit TRBD1. The CDR3 is 15 amino acids. Germline loops: CDR1 SQVTM, CDR2 ANQGSEA. V was pared by 3 bases and J by 4 bases, with 5 bases of the junction left unmatched. The CDR3 DNA follows: TGCAGCGTTGATCGTGGGACAGGGGGAGGAAACACCATATATTTT. Protein sequence: CSVDRGTGGGNTIYF.

The chain recombines TRBV10-3 with TRBJ2-3; TRBD2 matches at 9 bases. With 5 bases clipped from V and 2 bases from J, the junction kept 8 bases outside the gene matches. CDR1 and CDR2 from the germline V gene are ENHRY and SYGVKD. The CDR3 covers 16 residues. CDR3 in DNA: TGTGCCATCAGTCGAGGGGCGGGAGGGATCACAGATACGCAGTATTTT. The encoded protein is CAISRGAGGITDTQYF.

This rearrangement joins TRBV10-3 to TRBJ1-3; possible D gene TRBD1, 5 bases. CDR1 and CDR2 (germline): ENHRY, SYGVKD. The CDR3 is 16 amino acids. Trimming removed 4 bases from V and 0 bases from J, with 13 bases in between. CDR3 coding DNA: TGTGCCATCAGTGTGGAGACAGACTTCTCTGGAAACACCATATATTTT. Its translation is CAISVETDFSGNTIYF.

This chain joins TRBV4-1 and TRBJ2-1; D call uncertain. The CDR3 length is 16 residues. V lost 4 bases and J lost 4, with 17 bases in between. The germline gives CDR1 MGHRA, CDR2 YSYEKL. The CDR3 DNA sequence: TGCGCCAGCAGCCTTGGGCCTCCCGATAGGTACAATGAGCAGTTCTTC. Translated: CASSLGPPDRYNEQFF.

This clone was picked up one time. The rearrangement uses TRBV14 and TRBJ2-5, with a weak D call TRBD1 (5 bases). Looked up from germline, CDR1 is SGHDN and CDR2 is FVKESK. Trimming stripped 0 bases from V and 7 bases from J, with 9 bases between. The CDR3 is made up of 13 amino acids. The CDR3 DNA follows: TGTGCCAGCAGCCAAGATCGAAGGGGGACCCAGTACTTC. This sequence encodes CASSQDRRGTQYF.

The chain employs TRBV30 and TRBJ1-5, with 7 bases that match TRBD1. This CDR3 spans 13 amino acids. Germline CDR1 is GTSNPN and CDR2 is SVGIG (reference sequence). V gave up 1 base and J gave up 7 bases; unmatched junction bases: 4. The CDR3 reads CAWSDTGEQPQHF. CDR3 coding DNA: TGTGCCTGGAGTGACACAGGGGAGCAGCCCCAGCATTTT.

This sequence joins TRBV25-1 and TRBJ2-1, with 7 bases that match TRBD2. CDR3 length equals 15 residues. V shed 7 bases, J shed 8 bases, and the junction held 14 bases outside the gene matches. Germline V gene sequence: CDR1 MGHDK, CDR2 SYGVNS. CDR3 nucleotide sequence: TGTGCCAGCACCCATAAGGGCGGGAGTTTCCATGAGCAGTTCTTC. The encoded protein is CASTHKGGSFHEQFF.

The chain employs TRBV6-6 and TRBJ2-1; 9 nucleotides line up with TRBD2. The CDR3 sequence is 15 residues long. The V and J ends lost 6 bases and 7 bases, in that order; junction bases with no gene match: 10. CDR1 is MNHNY, CDR2 SVGAGI, per germline (reference sequence). CDR3 protein: CASSRPASGKNEQFF. CDR3 in DNA: TGTGCCAGCAGCCGCCCGGCTAGCGGGAAAAATGAGCAGTTCTTC.

This clone occurred a few times. This chain connects TRBV21-1 to TRBJ1-3; the tabulated D call, TRBD1, remains unverified against the DNA. TRBV21-1 is annotated as a pseudogene. This CDR3 is 16 amino acids long. The CDR3 spells CASSKAGALGGNTIYF. The CDR3 DNA reads as TGTGCCAGCAGCAAAGCTGGGGCCTTAGGTGGAAACACCATATATTTT.

The V and J genes are TRBV7-6 and TRBJ1-3; D not resolved. This CDR3 has 16 amino acids. Looked up from germline, CDR1 is SGHVS and CDR2 is FNYEAQ. V was clipped by 4 bases and J by 0 bases, with 13 bases between them. As DNA, the CDR3 is TGTGCCAGCAGCTCCTTACCCCACTCCTCTGGAAACACCATATATTTT. Encoded protein: CASSSLPHSSGNTIYF.

The sample holds a few counts of this clone. The V gene is TRBV29-1, the J gene TRBJ2-7; 9 nucleotides agree with TRBD1. Germline CDR1 is SQVTM and CDR2 is ANQGSEA. The CDR3 is 16 residues long. The V segment lost 0 bases and the J segment 2 bases; nucleotides outside the gene matches: 8. The CDR3: CSVEDPGQGKTYEQYF. CDR3 bases: TGCAGCGTTGAAGATCCCGGACAGGGGAAGACCTACGAGCAGTACTTC.